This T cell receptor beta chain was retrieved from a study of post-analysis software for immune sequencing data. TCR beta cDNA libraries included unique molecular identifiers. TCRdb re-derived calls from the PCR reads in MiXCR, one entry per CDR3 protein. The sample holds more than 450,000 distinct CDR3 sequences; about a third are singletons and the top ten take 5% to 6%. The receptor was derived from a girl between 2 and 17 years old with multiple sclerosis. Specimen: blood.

The DNA of the CDR3 is TGTGCCAGCAGTGATAGGACAGGCAGCACAGATACGCAGTATTTT. As protein: CASSDRTGSTDTQYF. V usage is TRBV2 and J usage is TRBJ2-3, with 7 bases matching TRBD1. Germline trimming cut 3 bases from V and 0 bases from J; bases unmatched to any gene: 3. CDR1 SNHLY and CDR2 FYNNEI come from the germline V gene. The CDR3 has 15 amino acids.